This T cell receptor beta chain was obtained from a study of T cells in Graves' hyperthyroidism and ophthalmopathy. About the study: Peripheral blood samples were taken at initial diagnosis, prior to any treatment.

RNA transcripts gave rise to amplified TCR beta CDR3 regions. With the HTBI primer set, the TCR CDR3 went through a first round of RT-PCR. TCRdb recomputed calls from the multiplex PCR reads with MiXCR, one row per CDR3 protein. Here the sample spans about 380,000 distinct CDR3 sequences, under 20% being singletons. This CDR3 contains 14 residues. Germline-derived CDR1 and CDR2 are MNHNS and SASEGT. Trimming pared 11 bases from V and 4 bases from J, leaving 20 bases between. Study-wide results and caveats: Most thyroid clonotypes with frequency above 0.001 were detected in blood.

Of note for this clonotype: Its antigen is still unknown. With a much larger clone just one base away, this may be a read error.

Ophthalmopathy patients all had a Clinical Activity Score of at least 3, a NOSPECS grade of at least 4 and disease under 3 months old. Reasons for excluding patients were uncontrolled infection, other autoimmune disease, pregnancy or lactation. This chain links TRBV6-1 with TRBJ1-1; D might be TRBD1 (5 bases). The material sequenced was blood. The receptor's source is a man aged 18 to 35 with Graves' ophthalmopathy. CDR3 residues: CAGIELRGATEAFF. CDR3 in DNA: TGTGCCGGCATCGAGTTGAGAGGGGCCACTGAAGCTTTCTTT.